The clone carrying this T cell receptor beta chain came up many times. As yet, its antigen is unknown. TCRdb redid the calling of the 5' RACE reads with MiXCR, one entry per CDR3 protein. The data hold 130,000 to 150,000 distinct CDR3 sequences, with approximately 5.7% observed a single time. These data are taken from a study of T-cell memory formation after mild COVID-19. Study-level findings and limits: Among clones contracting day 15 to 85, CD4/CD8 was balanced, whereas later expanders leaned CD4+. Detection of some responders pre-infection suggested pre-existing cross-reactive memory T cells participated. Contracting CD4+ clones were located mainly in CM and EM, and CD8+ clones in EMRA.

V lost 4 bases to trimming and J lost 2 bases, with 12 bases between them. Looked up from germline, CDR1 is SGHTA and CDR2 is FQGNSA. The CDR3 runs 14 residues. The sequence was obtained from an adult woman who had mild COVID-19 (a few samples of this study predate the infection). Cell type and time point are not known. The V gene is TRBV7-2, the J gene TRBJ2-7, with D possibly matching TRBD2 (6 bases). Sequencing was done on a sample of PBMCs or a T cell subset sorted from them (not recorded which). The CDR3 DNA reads TGTGCCAGCAGCTCCTTCCCGGGGGCCTACGAGCAGTACTTC. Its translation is CASSSFPGAYEQYF.